This is a list of T cell receptor beta chains from one sample in a study of blood T cell repertoires in COVID-19. TCRdb keeps only in-frame clones here, not all; method: immunoSEQ multiplex PCR. The sample lists 200,000 to 250,000 clones; around three quarters were seen once. The sample taken for sequencing was peripheral blood. These receptors were obtained from a woman in her 70s with acute or convalescent COVID-19. Both conserved end residues are part of each CDR3. D genes are given only for firm matches. Clone size, where shown, is once, few, many, or a class for clones that have expanded.

>TRBV3-1/TRBV3-2|NA|few|TRBJ2-1
CASSQAKHHEQFF
TGTGCCAGCAGCCAAGCGAAGCACCATGAGCAGTTCTTC
>TRBV7-3|NA|NA|TRBJ1-6
CASKRRGDSYNSPLHF
TGTGCCAGCAAACGCCGGGGAGACTCCTATAATTCACCCCTCCACTTT
>TRBV3-1/TRBV3-2|NA|NA|TRBJ1-3
CASSHGGGNTIYF
TGTGCCAGCAGCCACGGGGGAGGAAACACCATATATTTT
>TRBV10-3|NA|NA|TRBJ2-3
CAITAGPSTDTQYF
TGTGCCATCACGGCTGGGCCTAGCACAGATACGCAGTATTTT
>TRBV5-5|NA|NA|TRBJ2-5
CASSFFGTALYQETQYF
TGTGCCAGCAGCTTTTTCGGCACAGCTCTGTACCAAGAGACCCAGTACTTC
>TRBV7-2|NA|NA|TRBJ2-5
CASSLASRNGETQYF
TGTGCCAGCAGCTTAGCGTCTAGGAATGGTGAGACCCAGTACTTC
>TRBV12-5|TRBD1|NA|TRBJ2-3
CASGFITSGGFITDTQYF
TGTGCTAGTGGTTTTATCACTTCAGGGGGATTTATTACAGATACGCAGTATTTT
>TRBV2|TRBD2|NA|TRBJ2-3
CASQPPPGLAGVITDTQYF
TGTGCCAGCCAACCTCCCCCTGGACTAGCGGGGGTCATCACAGATACGCAGTATTTT
>TRBV5-4|NA|NA|TRBJ1-2
CASSLAGIDYGYTF
TGTGCCAGCAGCTTGGCGGGGATTGACTATGGCTACACCTTC
>TRBV7-3|NA|once|TRBJ2-2
CASSLMSGSGELFF
TGTGCCAGCAGCTTAATGTCAGGCTCCGGGGAGCTGTTTTTT
>TRBV5-1|TRBD2|few|TRBJ2-7
CASSRGGSYEQYF
TGCGCCAGCAGCCGGGGGGGCTCCTACGAGCAGTACTTC
>TRBV5-6|TRBD1|few|TRBJ2-5
CASSLGAGGETQYF
TGTGCCAGCAGCTTGGGTGCAGGGGGAGAGACCCAGTACTTC
>TRBV3-1/TRBV3-2|NA|NA|TRBJ2-5
CASSHWGGGGPRETQYF
TGTGCCAGCAGCCACTGGGGAGGGGGGGGCCCACGGGAGACCCAGTACTTC
>TRBV4-3|NA|once|TRBJ2-4
CASSQDRWTENIQYF
TGCGCCAGCAGCCAAGATCGATGGACAGAGAACATTCAGTACTTC
>TRBV6-5|NA|once|TRBJ1-2
CASREDENYGYTF
TGTGCCAGCAGGGAGGATGAAAACTATGGCTACACCTTC